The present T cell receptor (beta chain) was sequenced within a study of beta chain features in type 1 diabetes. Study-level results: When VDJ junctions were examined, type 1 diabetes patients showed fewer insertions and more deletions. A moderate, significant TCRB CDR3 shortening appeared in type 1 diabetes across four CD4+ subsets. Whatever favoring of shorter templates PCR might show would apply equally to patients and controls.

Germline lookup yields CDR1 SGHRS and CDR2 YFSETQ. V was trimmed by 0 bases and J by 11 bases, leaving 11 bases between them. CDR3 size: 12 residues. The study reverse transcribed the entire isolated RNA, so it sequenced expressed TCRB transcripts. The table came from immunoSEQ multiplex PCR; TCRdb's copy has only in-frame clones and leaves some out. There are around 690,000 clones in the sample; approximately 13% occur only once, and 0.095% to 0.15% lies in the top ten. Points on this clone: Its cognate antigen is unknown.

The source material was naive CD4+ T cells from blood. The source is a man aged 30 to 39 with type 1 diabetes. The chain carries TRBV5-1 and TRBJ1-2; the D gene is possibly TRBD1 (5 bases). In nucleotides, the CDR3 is TGCGCCAGCAGCTTGGAAAGGGGAAGGTACACCTTC. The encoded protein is CASSLERGRYTF.